This TCR beta chain was obtained from a study of blood T cell repertoires in COVID-19. This clone was observed a single time. Trimming took off 5 bases at V and 5 bases at J, with 9 bases between the two ends. Germline CDR1 SGHAT, CDR2 FQNNGV. This CDR3 has 12 residues. Adults between roughly 18 and 90 years of age took part from under 30 US areas. The repertoire was sequenced with immunoSEQ multiplex PCR; TCRdb's copy has only in-frame clones and lacks some. The sample has fewer than 250,000 clones, nearly 90% seen once. This sequence was found in a man aged 30 to 45 who had been exposed to COVID-19. V is TRBV11-2 and J is TRBJ2-5; perhaps TRBD2 as D (7 bases). Sequenced input: PBMCs or T cells enriched from blood (not recorded which). CDR3 sequence reads: CASSGRGETQYF. The CDR3 region has the DNA TGTGCCAGCAGCGGGAGGGGGGAGACCCAGTACTTC.